Shown below are 27 T cell receptor beta chains from a single sample sequenced in a study of PD-L1 blockade in urothelial cancer. Using immunoSEQ multiplex PCR, the repertoire was profiled, and TCRdb retains in-frame clones only, with some absent. Among under 150,000 clones listed, about 89% were seen once. Time point meaning: peripheral blood 6 weeks after treatment start. Source: PBMCs, taken around atezolizumab (anti-PD-L1) treatment. Source of these receptors: a man aged 55 to 70 with urothelial cancer.

This clone was picked up one time. The gene calls are TRBV1 and TRBJ2-3; the table's D call, TRBD2, has no DNA check behind it. TRBV1 is a listed pseudogene. This CDR3 has 16 amino acids. The CDR3 loop is CTSSFLAGGLSDTQYF. The CDR3 coding sequence is TGCACCAGCAGTTTTCTAGCGGGGGGGCTCTCAGATACGCAGTATTTT.

V is TRBV9 and J is TRBJ2-1, with 10 bases lining up with TRBD2. Germline assignment: CDR1 SGDLS and CDR2 YYNGEE. The ends lost 2 bases at V and 7 bases at J; junction bases unmatched: 12. The CDR3 runs 17 residues. Here the CDR3 DNA reads TGTGCCAGCAGCGTTAGATATCAGCGGGGGGGTTTTAATGAGCAGTTCTTC. Protein product: CASSVRYQRGGFNEQFF.

The chain employs TRBV5-4 and TRBJ1-1, with D hard to call. The CDR3 is made up of 16 amino acids. Germline V gene sequence: CDR1 SGHNT, CDR2 YYREEE (reference sequence). Trimming took 0 bases from V and 0 from J, leaving 12 bases between them. The DNA of the CDR3 is TGTGCCAGCAGCTTGGACCAGGCTGGCATGAACACTGAAGCTTTCTTT. Amino acids: CASSLDQAGMNTEAFF. The whole variable domain, filled in from reference TRBV5-4 and TRBJ1-1, reads ETGVTQSPTHLIKTRGQQVTLRCSSQSGHNTVSWYQQALGQGPQFIFQYYREEENGRGNFPPRFSGLQFPNYSSELNVNALELDDSALYLCASSLDQAGMNTEAFFGQGTRLTVV.

The chain recombines TRBV5-1 with TRBJ2-6; TRBD1 matches at 9 bases. This CDR3 region has 17 residues. Trimming took 1 base from V and 0 from J; bases not matched to a gene: 2. CDR1 is SGHRS, CDR2 YFSETQ, per germline. This CDR3 is CASSLRGQGSGANVLTF. The CDR3 DNA reads TGCGCCAGCAGCTTGAGGGGACAGGGCTCTGGGGCCAACGTCCTGACTTTC.

V gene TRBV9 combines with J gene TRBJ1-3; 9 bases fit TRBD1. The V gene end was trimmed by 3 bases and the J gene end by 4 bases; junction bases not matched to a gene: 5. From germline, CDR1 is SGDLS and CDR2 YYNGEE. The CDR3 covers 15 residues. The CDR3 DNA sequence: TGTGCCAGCAGCGCCACAGGGGGCGAAGGAAACACCATATATTTT. It translates to CASSATGGEGNTIYF.

The rearrangement uses TRBV28 and TRBJ2-7; TRBD1 aligns across 11 bases. The CDR3 contains 15 residues. CDR1 and CDR2 (germline): MDHEN, SYDVKM. J gave up 6 bases and V 6 bases, and 10 bases lay outside the gene matches. CDR3 bases: TGTGCCAGCAGGCTGGGCCGGGACAGGGGGAGCGAGCAGTACTTC. Translated, it gives CASRLGRDRGSEQYF.

This clone was seen only once. The V gene is TRBV18, the J gene TRBJ2-5; the D is unclear. V lost 3 bases and J 5 bases, leaving 13 bases between the germline ends. The CDR3 has 14 amino acids. The germline V gene has CDR1 KGHSH and CDR2 LQKENI. The chain's CDR3 is CASSPGSLSETQYF. In DNA form, the CDR3 reads TGTGCCAGCTCACCGGGCAGTCTTTCGGAGACCCAGTACTTC.

The sample holds a few counts of this clone. The V and J genes are TRBV28 and TRBJ2-1; TRBD1 is a possible D gene (5 bases). The germline V and J ends were trimmed by 3 bases and 9 bases, with 18 bases remaining between them. CDR1 and CDR2 from the germline V gene are MDHEN and SYDVKM. This CDR3 has 15 amino acids. The CDR3 region is CASSFAAGLGSEQFF. The CDR3 DNA sequence: TGTGCCAGCAGTTTCGCGGCAGGGCTGGGTAGTGAGCAGTTCTTC.

The chain recombines TRBV5-6 with TRBJ2-1; TRBD2 matches at 9 bases. In germline, CDR1 is SGHDT, CDR2 YYEEEE. The CDR3 is made up of 15 amino acids. The ends lost 0 bases at V and 4 bases at J; junction bases unmatched: 2. For the CDR3, the DNA is TGTGCCAGCAGCTTGGGGCTAGCGGGGTACAATGAGCAGTTCTTC. Encoded protein: CASSLGLAGYNEQFF.

V usage is TRBV9 and J usage is TRBJ1-3; tentatively, D is TRBD1 (5 bases). V was cut by 0 bases and J by 4 bases, with 17 bases left in between. The V gene's germline CDR1 is SGDLS and CDR2 YYNGEE. The CDR3 has 17 amino acids. CDR3 bases: TGTGCCAGCAGCGTAGCTCCGGGACTCGGTTTGGGAAACACCATATATTTT. Its protein product is CASSVAPGLGLGNTIYF.

The chain employs TRBV7-9 and TRBJ2-5; 11 positions match TRBD1. Germline V lookup: CDR1 SEHNR, CDR2 FQNEAQ (reference sequence). The CDR3 consists of 16 residues. J gave up 3 bases and V 3 bases, and 6 bases lay outside the gene matches. DNA for the CDR3: TGTGCCAGCAGCTTTCCGGACAGGGGGCAGGAAGAGACCCAGTACTTC. Protein sequence: CASSFPDRGQEETQYF.

The gene calls are TRBV18 and TRBJ2-2; 8 bases are a match to TRBD1. The CDR3 is 15 amino acids. The V and J ends lost 5 bases and 5 bases, in that order; junction bases with no gene match: 7. Germline-derived CDR1 and CDR2 are KGHSH and LQKENI. In nucleotides, the CDR3 is TGTGCCAGCTCATATGACAGGGGCGATACCGGGGAGCTGTTTTTT. This gives the protein CASSYDRGDTGELFF.

This chain links TRBV14 with TRBJ2-1, with a tentative D call TRBD1 (6 bases). The CDR3 extends over 16 amino acids. Germline V gene sequence: CDR1 SGHDN, CDR2 FVKESK. The V gene lost 1 base and the J gene lost 3 bases, with 13 bases spanning the gap. This CDR3 reads CASSQGQQGLYNEQFF. The CDR3 DNA reads TGTGCCAGCAGCCAAGGGCAGCAGGGGCTCTACAATGAGCAGTTCTTC.

This clone has only one observation. This rearrangement joins TRBV5-8 to TRBJ2-7, with 15 bases matching TRBD2. The junction had 7 bases not matched to a gene; V was cut back by 0 bases and J by 3 bases. The CDR3 spans 18 residues. The germline gives CDR1 SGHTS, CDR2 YDEGEE. The CDR3: CASSLVRGLAGGYYEQYF. CDR3 DNA sequence: TGTGCCAGCAGCTTGGTCCGAGGACTAGCGGGAGGGTACTACGAGCAGTACTTC.

The gene calls are TRBV5-8 and TRBJ2-3; D perhaps matches TRBD2 (5 bases). Germline V gene sequence: CDR1 SGHTS, CDR2 YDEGEE. The length of the CDR3 is 15 residues. Trimming took off 4 bases at V and 0 bases at J, with 12 bases between the two ends. CDR3: CASSGSPLSTDTQYF. The DNA for the CDR3 is TGTGCCAGCAGCGGGAGCCCACTTAGCACAGATACGCAGTATTTT.

CDR3 DNA sequence: TGTGCCAGCAGGTCGACACCTGGAAACACCATATATTTT. Protein product: CASRSTPGNTIYF. The J gene is TRBJ1-3, the V gene TRBV2; D is unresolved. The CDR3 has 13 amino acids. From germline, CDR1 is SNHLY and CDR2 FYNNEI. Trimming cost V 6 bases and J 2 bases, with 8 bases left between them.

The chain is built from TRBV5-4 and TRBJ2-5, with 9 bases matching TRBD1. V lost 4 bases, J lost 5 bases, and 12 bases stayed unmatched. CDR3 length: 16 residues. Per germline, CDR1 SGHNT and CDR2 YYREEE (reference sequence). CDR3 DNA: TGTGCCAGCAGCACAACTGGCGGGACAGGGATCGAGACCCAGTACTTC. This gives the protein CASSTTGGTGIETQYF. Combining the CDR3 with reference TRBV5-4 and TRBJ2-5 gives the whole variable domain ETGVTQSPTHLIKTRGQQVTLRCSSQSGHNTVSWYQQALGQGPQFIFQYYREEENGRGNFPPRFSGLQFPNYSSELNVNALELDDSALYLCASSTTGGTGIETQYFGPGTRLLVL.

V and J are TRBV13 and TRBJ2-3; possibly TRBD2 for D (5 bases). The CDR3 totals 13 residues. Germline V gene lookup returns CDR1 PRHDT and CDR2 FYEKMQ (reference sequence). Trimming pared 1 base from V and 5 bases from J, leaving 7 bases between. This CDR3 reads CASSLAGIDTQYF. In nucleotides, the CDR3 is TGTGCCAGCAGCTTAGCCGGGATAGATACGCAGTATTTT.

The rearrangement joins TRBV30 to TRBJ2-1; TRBD1 aligns across 7 bases. Trimming at V came to 4 bases and at J to 9 bases, leaving 9 bases not matched to a gene. This CDR3 has 13 residues. Germline CDR1 is GTSNPN and CDR2 is SVGIG (reference sequence). The CDR3 bases are TGTGCCTGGACGGGACAGCTGGGGAGTGAGCAGTTCTTC. Translated, it gives CAWTGQLGSEQFF.

This rearrangement joins TRBV6-1 to TRBJ1-2; the D gene is possibly TRBD1 (6 bases). Germline V lookup: CDR1 MNHNS, CDR2 SASEGT. Trimming stripped 4 bases from V and 5 bases from J, with 14 bases between. This CDR3 region has 14 residues. For the CDR3, the DNA is TGTGCCAGCAGTGGGGCAGGGGCAGGTTATGGCTACACCTTC. Protein: CASSGAGAGYGYTF.

This clone was counted between two and nine times. This chain joins TRBV5-1 and TRBJ1-3; D remains ambiguous. Germline CDR1 SGHRS, CDR2 YFSETQ. The CDR3 spans 17 residues. Trimming left V 0 bases short and J 0 bases short, with 13 bases between. CDR3 region: CASSLAARPDSGNTIYF. CDR3 nucleotide sequence: TGCGCCAGCAGCTTGGCTGCCAGGCCGGACTCTGGAAACACCATATATTTT.

This clone was counted a single time. CDR3 loop: CASSKGVGTFSNEQFF. CDR3 DNA: TGTGCCAGCTCTAAAGGGGTGGGGACATTCTCCAATGAGCAGTTCTTC. The rearrangement links TRBV18 to TRBJ2-1; D possibly corresponds to TRBD1 (6 bases). Germline V gene lookup returns CDR1 KGHSH and CDR2 LQKENI. This CDR3 spans 16 amino acids. Trimming shortened V by 6 bases and J by 6 bases, and 21 bases separated the two germline ends. Drawing the rest from reference TRBV18 and TRBJ2-1, the complete variable domain is NAGVMQNPRHLVRRRGQEARLRCSPMKGHSHVYWYRQLPEEGLKFMVYLQKENIIDESGMPKERFSAEFPKEGPSILRIQQVVRGDSAAYFCASSKGVGTFSNEQFFGPGTRLTVL.

The genes are TRBV4-2 and TRBJ2-7; D is uncertain. V lost 0 bases and J lost 6, with 9 bases in between. Looked up from germline, CDR1 is LGHNA and CDR2 is YNFKEQ. The CDR3 length is 13 residues. The DNA for the CDR3 is TGTGCCAGCAGCCAAGATTTCAGTTCCGAGCAGTACTTC. Its translation is CASSQDFSSEQYF.

The V and J genes are TRBV18 and TRBJ2-1; TRBD2 matches 9 bases. Germline CDR1 reads KGHSH; CDR2 reads LQKENI. CDR3 length: 16 amino acids. The V gene end was trimmed by 3 bases and the J gene end by 7 bases; junction bases not matched to a gene: 10. Written as DNA, the CDR3 is TGTGCCAGCTCACCCCGCCACGCGGGGGGGCTGAATGAGCAGTTCTTC. Its protein product is CASSPRHAGGLNEQFF.

V usage is TRBV9 and J usage is TRBJ2-3; 8 nucleotides match TRBD1. The germline V gene has CDR1 SGDLS and CDR2 YYNGEE. V was pared by 0 bases and J by 3 bases, with 6 bases of the junction left unmatched. The CDR3 is made up of 16 amino acids. The CDR3 region is CASSVESRGRTDTQYF. The CDR3 DNA is TGTGCCAGCAGCGTAGAGTCCAGGGGGCGGACAGATACGCAGTATTTT.

This chain links TRBV11-3 with TRBJ2-7, with D perhaps TRBD2 (7 bases). Trimming pared 4 bases from V and 6 bases from J, leaving 13 bases between. The CDR3 runs 13 residues. Germline-derived CDR1 and CDR2 are SGHNT and YENEEA. The CDR3 DNA reads as TGTGCCAGCAGCTCAGGAGGGGGGGTCGAGCAGTACTTC. Translation: CASSSGGGVEQYF.

The rearrangement links TRBV6-5 to TRBJ2-1, with a possible D match to TRBD1 (5 bases). The CDR3 spans 15 residues. CDR1 is MNHEY and CDR2 is SVGAGI in the germline V gene. The V end lost 8 bases, the J end lost 4 bases, and 18 bases lay between the germline ends. The DNA of the CDR3 is TGTGCCAGCTGTACACAGGACCCCGCATACAATGAGCAGTTCTTC. Protein product: CASCTQDPAYNEQFF.